This T cell receptor beta chain derives from a study of T-cell memory formation after mild COVID-19 (dated by TCRdb to the early 2020s). In the study overall: Most TCR sequence clusters were specific to one of the two donors. In a couple of donors, T-cell clones that expanded and contracted after mild COVID-19 were tracked by sequencing TCRalpha and TCRbeta repertoires over time. Two young, previously healthy adult volunteers made up the cohort, one male and one female. General conclusions and limits of the study: The second-wave clones that peaked on day 37 were not confirmed to be SARS-CoV-2 specific. Only two mild cases were covered by the study, and larger cohorts that include severe cases with pre-infection samples were considered necessary. Contracting CD4+ clones turned up mainly in the CM and EM memory subsets, whereas EMRA was where CD8+ clones were enriched. Clones contracting from day 15 to 85 had balanced CD4/CD8 phenotypes, while a second wave expanding from day 15 to 37 was biased towards CD4+. The detection of some responding clones in pre-infection memory suggests that pre-existing cross-reactive memory T cells joined the SARS-CoV-2 response.

Ficoll-Paque density gradient centrifugation was used to isolate PBMCs. The CDR3, from cysteine to phenylalanine, totals 14 residues. Of the read, only the CDR3 DNA is kept; its 42 bases are in frame from base 1. CDR1 and CDR2 are read off the germline V gene as MGHDK and SYGVNS. Between the V and J ends, shortened by 8 bases and 6 bases respectively, the junction contains 19 bases. This clonotype was picked up one time. The specificity of this receptor is unknown. No per-base quality is available; no much larger clone lies one base away. A lone read gives weak evidence. TCRdb shows the sequencer as Illumina NovaSeq 6000. TCRalpha and TCRbeta cDNA libraries were built by 5'RACE with constant-segment primers, adding sample barcodes and unique molecular identifiers. RNA was extracted from every sample with Trizol reagent. Libraries were amplified in two PCR steps, with a second sample barcode and Illumina TruSeq adapters added in the second step. The libraries were sequenced on an Illumina NovaSeq using 2 x 150 bp paired-end reads. Concerning the study's data processing: Demultiplexing of reads and collapsing into UMI-guided consensus sequences were performed with migec v1.2.7. Using mixcr v2.1.11, UMI consensuses were aligned to TRA and TRB V and J templates and then assembled into clonotypes. Expanded or contracted clonotypes were those called significant by both edgeR and NoisET, with noise models trained on biological replicates. For edgeR calls, the cutoffs were a false discovery rate-adjusted p below 0.01 and a log2 fold-change threshold of 1. As an exploratory analysis of dynamics, max-normalized trajectories of the 1000 most abundant clonotypes were examined with PCA combined with hierarchical clustering. The CD4 or CD8 phenotype of responding clones was assigned using the separately sequenced CD4+ and CD8+ repertoires. The public reads were quality trimmed at Q25 with fastp and then assembled into clones with MiXCR by TCRdb, keeping productive beta chains. Rows with one shared CDR3 protein collapse into an entry with the most common genes and DNA. TCRdb's processing, not the authors' own work, is the source of the V and J calls. The sample has roughly 580,000 distinct CDR3 sequences on record, roughly 17% of them singletons. Approximately 12% of the sample goes to the ten largest clones.

The rearranged chain carries TRBV25-1 and TRBJ1-2, and the D gene may be TRBD1, 6 bases matching. Sequenced material: PBMCs or a T cell subset sorted from them (not recorded which). This TCR was sampled from an adult woman who had mild COVID-19 (a few samples of this study predate the infection). The sample titles of this study are shuffled in the database, so cell type and time point are left out; the donor was told from shared clones. In nucleotides, the sequence is TGTGCCAGCTTGGGTACAGGGAAACTCCATGGCTACACCTTC. It codes for CASLGTGKLHGYTF.